The 22 T cell receptor beta chains in this list originate from one sample, sequenced in a study of blood T cell dynamics during melanoma immunotherapy. Measured with immunoSEQ multiplex PCR; TCRdb has only the in-frame clones, and not every one. The sample lists around 10,000 clones, roughly four fifths occurring once. Time point indicated: pre-treatment baseline. The input for sequencing was blood, taken from a patient treated with checkpoint blockade. The source is a human donor with melanoma.

V usage is TRBV9 and J usage is TRBJ2-5; D is perhaps TRBD2 (5 bases). Trimming pared 0 bases from V and 5 bases from J, leaving 8 bases between. Germline CDR1 and CDR2: SGDLS and YYNGEE. The CDR3 is 13 residues long. The CDR3 sequence: CASSVGPGETQYF. CDR3 sequence (DNA): TGTGCCAGCAGCGTAGGGCCGGGGGAGACCCAGTACTTC.

This rearrangement joins TRBV15 to TRBJ1-3; D remains ambiguous. The CDR3 is 16 amino acids. Germline CDR1 reads LNHNV; CDR2 reads YYDKDF (reference sequence). With 5 bases removed from V and 0 bases from J, the gap between germline ends came to 14 bases. Written as DNA, the CDR3 is TGTGCCACCAGCTTAGAGCAGGTCCGCTCTGGAAACACCATATATTTT. Translated: CATSLEQVRSGNTIYF. The variable domain in full, with the rest retrieved from reference TRBV15 and TRBJ1-3, is DAMVIQNPRYQVTQFGKPVTLSCSQTLNHNVMYWYQQKSSQAPKLLFHYYDKDFNNEADTPDNFQSRRPNTSFCFLDIRSPGLGDTAMYLCATSLEQVRSGNTIYFGEGSWLTVV.

The rearrangement uses TRBV5-6 and TRBJ2-3, with 10 bases fitting TRBD2. Per the germline V gene, CDR1 is SGHDT and CDR2 is YYEEEE. The CDR3 is 17 amino acids. The V segment lost 4 bases and the J segment 4 bases; nucleotides outside the gene matches: 12. The CDR3 DNA sequence: TGTGCCAGCAGCATGTTTAGCGGGGGGCGACGAGCAGATACGCAGTATTTT. Translating it yields CASSMFSGGRRADTQYF.

The chain has TRBV4-3 and TRBJ1-3; the D is unclear. Per germline, CDR1 LGHNA and CDR2 YSLEER. The CDR3 is 14 amino acids. V shed 4 bases and J shed 4 bases, with 11 bases lying between them. CDR3 sequence reads: CASSPAGSGNTIYF. The CDR3 DNA sequence: TGCGCCAGCAGCCCAGCAGGCAGCGGAAACACCATATATTTT.

The rearrangement uses TRBV15 and TRBJ2-2; 7 bases map to TRBD2. This CDR3 has 17 amino acids. Germline V gene data show CDR1 as LNHNV and CDR2 as YYDKDF (reference sequence). With V trimmed by 0 bases and J by 3 bases, 7 bases remained unmatched. This CDR3 is CATSREGLLADTGELFF. Written as DNA, the CDR3 is TGTGCCACCAGCAGAGAGGGACTCCTAGCGGACACCGGGGAGCTGTTTTTT.

The chain combines TRBV12-5 with TRBJ1-1; no definite D call. V was trimmed by 7 bases and J by 0 bases, leaving 18 bases between them. This CDR3 spans 16 amino acids. The germline gives CDR1 LGHNT, CDR2 FRNRAP. The CDR3: CASALMTQRMNTEAFF. The CDR3 DNA reads TGTGCTAGTGCCCTCATGACCCAGAGAATGAACACTGAAGCTTTCTTT.

This clone appeared a few times. This chain links TRBV6-6 with TRBJ2-2, with 7 bases that match TRBD1. Germline V gene lookup returns CDR1 MNHNY and CDR2 SVGAGI (reference sequence). The CDR3 sequence is 14 residues long. V lost 1 base to trimming and J lost 6 bases; unmatched junction nucleotides: 2. The CDR3 spells CASSYFTGAGELFF. The CDR3, as DNA: TGTGCCAGCAGTTACTTTACAGGGGCCGGGGAGCTGTTTTTT.

The chain joins TRBV30 to TRBJ2-7; D remains unclear. The CDR3 consists of 12 residues. CDR1 is GTSNPN, CDR2 SVGIG, per germline (reference sequence). Trimming shortened V by 5 bases and J by 2 bases, and 10 bases separated the two germline ends. As DNA, the CDR3 is TGTGCCTGGGCCCTATCCCCCTACGAGCAGTACTTC. It translates to CAWALSPYEQYF.

The rearrangement joins TRBV9 to TRBJ2-1; 11 bases fit TRBD2. This CDR3 spans 15 amino acids. V trimming: 5 bases; J trimming: 8 bases; junction bases outside the gene matches: 9. Germline CDR1 reads SGDLS; CDR2 reads YYNGEE. CDR3 region: CASSVGLAVGDEQFF. The DNA of the CDR3 is TGTGCCAGCAGTGTGGGACTAGCGGTCGGGGATGAGCAGTTCTTC. The full variable domain, with the rest looked up from reference TRBV9 and TRBJ2-1, is DSGVTQTPKHLITATGQRVTLRCSPRSGDLSVYWYQQSLDQGLQFLIQYYNGEERAKGNILERFSAQQFPDLHSELNLSSLELGDSALYFCASSVGLAVGDEQFFGPGTRLTVL.

The V gene is TRBV19, the J gene TRBJ2-1; TRBD2 agrees at 12 bases. This CDR3 comprises 15 residues. CDR1 and CDR2 from the germline V gene are LNHDA and SQIVND (reference sequence). With 7 bases clipped from V and 4 bases from J, the junction kept 5 bases outside the gene matches. CDR3: CASTQTSGGYNEQFF. In DNA form, the CDR3 reads TGTGCCAGTACCCAAACTAGCGGGGGGTACAATGAGCAGTTCTTC.

This chain uses TRBV9 with TRBJ2-3; possibly TRBD2 for D (6 bases). Germline lookup yields CDR1 SGDLS and CDR2 YYNGEE. This CDR3 spans 17 amino acids. Trimming removed 0 bases at V and 6 bases at J, with 20 bases between. DNA of the CDR3: TGTGCCAGCAGCGTAGAGCTCCGAGCGGGTTCCGTGGATACGCAGTATTTT. Translation gives CASSVELRAGSVDTQYF.

The rearrangement uses TRBV27 and TRBJ2-4; a weak D match, TRBD1 (6 bases). Germline assignment: CDR1 MNHEY and CDR2 SMNVEV (reference sequence). Trimming removed 4 bases from V and 2 bases from J, with 15 bases in between. The CDR3 runs to 16 residues. The CDR3 DNA sequence: TGTGCCAGCAGTTCACAGGGACGGGCGACCAAAAACATTCAGTACTTC. It is translated as CASSSQGRATKNIQYF.

In this sample, this clone turned up a few times. This CDR3 reads CASSDGGVNQPQHF. The DNA of the CDR3 is TGCGCCAGCAGCGACGGGGGGGTCAATCAGCCCCAGCATTTT. This sequence joins TRBV5-1 and TRBJ1-5, with D maybe TRBD1 (5 bases). Trimming shortened V by 4 bases and J by 3 bases, and 11 bases separated the two germline ends. Germline V lookup: CDR1 SGHRS, CDR2 YFSETQ. The CDR3 has 14 residues.

This clone was counted only a few times. CDR3 sequence (DNA): TGTGCCAGCAGCCAAGGTCGCTACACTGAAGCTTTCTTT. This codes for CASSQGRYTEAFF. The chain is built from TRBV14 and TRBJ1-1; no clear D gene. This CDR3 spans 13 amino acids. The germline V gene has CDR1 SGHDN and CDR2 FVKESK. The germline V and J ends were trimmed by 1 base and 3 bases, with 6 bases remaining between them.

This rearrangement joins TRBV6-5 to TRBJ2-5; 9 bases map to TRBD2. The J call is in doubt because the DNA end fits TRBJ2-7 better. The CDR3 is 13 residues long. Germline V gene sequence: CDR1 MNHEY, CDR2 SVGAGI. The CDR3 DNA reads as TGTGCCAGCAGAAGACTAGCGGCTCACGAGCAGTACTTC. Its translation: CASRRLAAHEQYF.

The chain joins TRBV7-2 to TRBJ2-3, with 9 nucleotides matching TRBD1. This CDR3 is 14 amino acids long. Per germline, CDR1 SGHTA and CDR2 FQGNSA. With 3 bases clipped from V and 4 bases from J, the junction kept 2 bases outside the gene matches. This CDR3 is CASSLDRGADTQYF. The CDR3 nucleotides read TGTGCCAGCAGCTTGGACAGGGGTGCAGATACGCAGTATTTT.

CDR3 residues: CSVEVGGHNEQFF. The CDR3, as DNA: TGCAGCGTTGAAGTGGGGGGCCACAATGAGCAGTTCTTC. The chain carries TRBV29-1 and TRBJ2-1, with D perhaps given as TRBD1 or TRBD2 (6 bases each). Germline loops: CDR1 SQVTM, CDR2 ANQGSEA. V lost 1 base, J lost 5 bases, and 9 bases lay in between. The CDR3 totals 13 residues.

CDR3 protein: CASSSGKGAGAFNPYEQYF. CDR3 bases: TGTGCCAGCAGTTCTGGGAAAGGGGCAGGGGCGTTTAACCCCTACGAGCAGTACTTC. This chain connects TRBV27 to TRBJ2-7, with D maybe TRBD1 (6 bases). CDR3 size: 19 residues. The V gene lost 4 bases and the J gene lost 2 bases, with 27 bases spanning the gap. Per germline, CDR1 MNHEY and CDR2 SMNVEV (reference sequence).

The V call is TRBV14, the J call TRBJ1-1; D remains ambiguous. CDR3 length: 12 residues. The ends were cut back, 1 base at V and 8 bases at J, with 8 bases in the middle. Germline loops: CDR1 SGHDN, CDR2 FVKESK. The CDR3: CASSQGFTEAFF. The DNA of the CDR3 is TGTGCCAGCAGCCAAGGATTCACAGAAGCTTTCTTT.

This sequence joins TRBV5-4 and TRBJ1-2; 10 bases agree with TRBD1. Trimming removed 5 bases from V and 4 bases from J; junction bases left unmatched: 8. This CDR3 contains 15 residues. CDR1 is SGHNT and CDR2 is YYREEE in the germline V gene (reference sequence). In nucleotides, the CDR3 is TGTGCCAGCAGGCCCGGGACAGGGGTTGGCTATGGCTACACCTTC. Amino acids: CASRPGTGVGYGYTF.

This clone showed up just once. The V and J genes are TRBV30 and TRBJ1-6; D is undetermined. Germline assignment: CDR1 GTSNPN and CDR2 SVGIG (reference sequence). Trimming pared 4 bases from V and 0 bases from J, leaving 7 bases between. The CDR3 is 14 amino acids. CDR3 nucleotides: TGTGCCTGGACGCAGCCCTCCTATAATTCACCCCTCCACTTT. Amino acids: CAWTQPSYNSPLHF.

CDR3 bases: TGTGCCAGCAGCTTAACCCTGACAGGGGCAAATGGCTACACCTTC. Encoded protein: CASSLTLTGANGYTF. The chain has TRBV7-9 and TRBJ1-2; 8 nucleotides agree with TRBD1. Germline V CDR1 and CDR2: SEHNR, FQNEAQ (reference sequence). V trimming: 2 bases; J trimming: 6 bases; junction bases outside the gene matches: 8. CDR3 length equals 15 residues.